Each of the 14 T cell receptor beta chains below was sequenced from the same sample in a study of T cell repertoires in ileal Crohn's disease. Clones were read by immunoSEQ multiplex PCR, and TCRdb kept only the in-frame ones, dropping some. Of some 2,900 clones detected, roughly 77% appear once; the ten largest clones hold 55% to 80%. Time point specified: proximal margin of the surgical specimen (macroscopically non-inflamed). The sequenced material came from ileal tissue. The receptor set was obtained from an adult with Crohn's disease.

This chain joins TRBV7-8 and TRBJ2-2; 10 bases agree with TRBD2. V lost 11 bases to trimming and J lost 4 bases; unmatched junction nucleotides: 10. CDR1 and CDR2 from the germline V gene are SGHVS and FQNEAQ. This CDR3 spans 15 amino acids. DNA of the CDR3: TGTGCCGGAACAGCGGGGGGGCCAGTCACCGGGGAGCTGTTTTTT. It yields the protein CAGTAGGPVTGELFF.

The chain is built from TRBV18 and TRBJ1-2, with 10 positions matching TRBD1. Looked up from germline, CDR1 is KGHSH and CDR2 is LQKENI. The CDR3 has 16 residues. The V segment lost 6 bases and the J segment 2 bases; nucleotides outside the gene matches: 9. CDR3 sequence reads: CASSPGQGTANYGYTF. The DNA for the CDR3 is TGTGCCAGCTCTCCGGGACAGGGGACCGCCAACTATGGCTACACCTTC.

The chain carries TRBV13 and TRBJ1-2; no definite D call. The CDR3 length is 14 residues. The V gene lost 5 bases and the J gene lost 6 bases, with 16 bases spanning the gap. Germline V gene data show CDR1 as PRHDT and CDR2 as FYEKMQ (reference sequence). CDR3 coding DNA: TGTGCCAGCAGCGGCGTGGGCCGTGCGGATGGCTACACCTTC. This codes for CASSGVGRADGYTF.

This clone was counted once. This chain joins TRBV5-1 and TRBJ1-1; D not certain. The germline V gene encodes CDR1 SGHRS and CDR2 YFSETQ. This CDR3 is built from 16 residues. Trimming cost V 0 bases and J 1 base, with 13 bases left between them. The CDR3 nucleotides read TGCGCCAGCAGCTTGGCCCTACAATCTTGGAACACTGAAGCTTTCTTT. Its protein is CASSLALQSWNTEAFF.

This chain connects TRBV25-1 to TRBJ2-7, with 7 bases identical to TRBD1. The CDR3 loop spans 14 amino acids. Germline V lookup: CDR1 MGHDK, CDR2 SYGVNS. V was pared by 3 bases and J by 4 bases, with 6 bases of the junction left unmatched. CDR3 DNA sequence: TGTGCCAGCAGTGAGGCAGGGGGATGGTACGAGCAGTACTTC. As protein: CASSEAGGWYEQYF.

V and J are TRBV30 and TRBJ2-3; unclear D gene. Germline V gives CDR1 GTSNPN, CDR2 SVGIG (reference sequence). CDR3 size: 16 residues. V lost 2 bases and J lost 1, with 16 bases in between. CDR3 protein: CAWSRLDPLRTDTQYF. The CDR3 DNA sequence: TGTGCCTGGAGTCGACTCGACCCACTCCGCACAGATACGCAGTATTTT.

The chain has TRBV9 and TRBJ1-2; 9 bases map to TRBD1. The CDR3 is 14 residues long. CDR1 and CDR2 from the germline V gene are SGDLS and YYNGEE. The J segment lost 5 bases and the V segment lost 4 bases, leaving 6 bases of the junction unmatched. The CDR3 DNA reads as TGTGCCAGCAGCCCCCAGACAGGGGGTTATGGCTACACCTTC. It encodes CASSPQTGGYGYTF. Looking up the rest from reference TRBV9 and TRBJ1-2 gives the full variable domain: DSGVTQTPKHLITATGQRVTLRCSPRSGDLSVYWYQQSLDQGLQFLIQYYNGEERAKGNILERFSAQQFPDLHSELNLSSLELGDSALYFCASSPQTGGYGYTFGSGTRLTVV.

The chain recombines TRBV9 with TRBJ2-1, with D possibly being TRBD1 or TRBD2 (6 bases each). Germline V gene data show CDR1 as SGDLS and CDR2 as YYNGEE. This CDR3 is 14 amino acids long. Between the trimmed V and J ends, which lost 1 base and 7 bases, there was a span of 12 bases. The CDR3 DNA is TGTGCCAGCAGCGTAAGTCCGGGGGCAAATGAGCAGTTCTTC. This gives the protein CASSVSPGANEQFF.

In this sample, this clone turned up once. The chain combines TRBV7-2 with TRBJ2-3; 16 bases line up with TRBD2. The V segment lost 4 bases and the J segment 6 bases; nucleotides outside the gene matches: 13. Germline assignment: CDR1 SGHTA and CDR2 FQGNSA. There are 19 residues in the CDR3. The CDR3 here is CASSSRAGTSGGAGDTQYF. The CDR3 DNA sequence: TGTGCCAGCAGCTCCCGTGCCGGGACTAGCGGGGGGGCGGGCGATACGCAGTATTTT.

The chain joins TRBV5-1 to TRBJ1-6; D ambiguous. The CDR3 is 15 residues long. Germline CDR1 reads SGHRS; CDR2 reads YFSETQ. Trimming shortened V by 4 bases and J by 0 bases, and 8 bases separated the two germline ends. This CDR3 is CASSQWSSYNSPLHF. The CDR3 bases are TGCGCCAGCAGCCAATGGAGCTCCTATAATTCACCCCTCCACTTT.

V gene TRBV9 combines with J gene TRBJ2-3; D is unresolved. This CDR3 has 13 amino acids. From germline, CDR1 is SGDLS and CDR2 YYNGEE. Trimming stripped 4 bases from V and 7 bases from J, with 13 bases between. Here the CDR3 reads CASSPQTTNTQYF. The CDR3 nucleotides read TGTGCCAGCAGCCCACAAACCACGAATACGCAGTATTTT.

This clone has a handful of counts. J is TRBJ1-1 and V is TRBV5-6, with D possibly being TRBD1 (5 bases). Germline V gene sequence: CDR1 SGHDT, CDR2 YYEEEE. The V end was cut by 4 bases, the J end by 5 bases, with 12 bases between. The CDR3 spans 13 residues. The DNA of the CDR3 is TGTGCCAGCAGCCAGGGCCGGGGTACTGAAGCTTTCTTT. Protein sequence: CASSQGRGTEAFF.

The chain carries TRBV7-6 and TRBJ1-4; a weak D match, TRBD1 (5 bases). V gave up 1 base and J gave up 4 bases, with 13 bases separating them. The CDR3 is 16 amino acids. The germline gives CDR1 SGHVS, CDR2 FNYEAQ. CDR3 residues: CASSLGPGGNNEKLFF. The CDR3 DNA reads as TGTGCCAGCAGCTTAGGGCCGGGGGGAAATAATGAAAAACTGTTTTTT.

This sequence joins TRBV6-5 and TRBJ2-7; D is undetermined. V was cut by 2 bases and J by 2 bases, with 7 bases left in between. Germline loops: CDR1 MNHEY, CDR2 SVGAGI. The CDR3 has 13 amino acids. CDR3 loop: CASSYAETYEQYF. The CDR3 DNA is TGTGCCAGCAGTTACGCGGAAACCTACGAGCAGTACTTC.